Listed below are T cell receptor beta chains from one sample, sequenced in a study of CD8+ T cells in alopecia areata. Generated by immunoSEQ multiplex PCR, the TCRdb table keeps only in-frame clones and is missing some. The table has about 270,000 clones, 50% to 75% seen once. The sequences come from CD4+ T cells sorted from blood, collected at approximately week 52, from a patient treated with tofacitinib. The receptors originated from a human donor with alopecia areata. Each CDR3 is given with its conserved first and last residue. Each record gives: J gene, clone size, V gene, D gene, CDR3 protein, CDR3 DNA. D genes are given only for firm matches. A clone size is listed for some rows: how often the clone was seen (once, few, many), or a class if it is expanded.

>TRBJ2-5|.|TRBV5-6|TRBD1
CASSFTGTETTGAQYF
TGTGCCAGCAGCTTTACCGGGACAGAGACTACCGGGGCCCAGTACTTC
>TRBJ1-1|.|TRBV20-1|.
CSAREAFF
TGCAGTGCTAGAGAAGCTTTCTTT
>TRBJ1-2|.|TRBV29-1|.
CSVDRTGYTF
TGCAGCGTTGATAGGACTGGCTACACCTTC
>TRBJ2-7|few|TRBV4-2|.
CASSFLSYEQYF
TGTGCCAGCAGCTTTCTATCCTACGAGCAGTACTTC
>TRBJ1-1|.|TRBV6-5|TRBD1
CASSPPGTANTEAFF
TGTGCCAGCAGTCCCCCCGGGACAGCGAACACTGAAGCTTTCTTT
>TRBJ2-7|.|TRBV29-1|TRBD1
CSVTGAEEQYF
TGCAGCGTCACAGGGGCGGAGGAGCAGTACTTC
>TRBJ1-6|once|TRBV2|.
CASSLTGGTINSPLHF
TGTGCCAGCAGCCTTACGGGGGGGACCATTAATTCACCCCTCCACTTT
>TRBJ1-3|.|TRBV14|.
CASSHLPFGGNTIYF
TGTGCCAGCAGCCATTTACCCTTTGGCGGAAACACCATATATTTT
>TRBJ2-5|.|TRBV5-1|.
CASSLYNQETQYF
TGCGCCAGCAGCTTGTACAACCAAGAGACCCAGTACTTC
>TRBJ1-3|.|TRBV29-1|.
CSVGVLSGNTIYF
TGCAGCGTGGGAGTACTCTCTGGAAACACCATATATTTT
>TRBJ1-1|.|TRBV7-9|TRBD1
CASSQGTATEAFF
TGTGCCAGCAGCCAAGGGACAGCCACTGAAGCTTTCTTT
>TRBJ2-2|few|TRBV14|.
CASSQTGLGGELFF
TGTGCCAGCAGCCAGACGGGACTTGGCGGGGAGCTGTTTTTT
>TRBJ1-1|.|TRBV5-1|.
CASSLAENTEAFF
TGCGCCAGCAGCTTAGCGGAGAACACTGAAGCTTTCTTT
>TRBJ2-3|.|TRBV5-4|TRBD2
CASSFGRGGSDTQYF
TGTGCCAGCAGCTTCGGGCGGGGGGGCTCGGATACGCAGTATTTT
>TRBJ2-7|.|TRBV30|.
CAWSVNGVGEQYF
TGTGCCTGGAGTGTAAATGGGGTCGGCGAGCAGTACTTC
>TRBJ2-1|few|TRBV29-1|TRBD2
CSVDHGLAEQFF
TGCAGCGTTGATCACGGACTAGCGGAGCAGTTCTTC
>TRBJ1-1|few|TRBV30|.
CAWKVLRNTEAFF
TGTGCCTGGAAAGTACTGCGGAACACTGAAGCTTTCTTT
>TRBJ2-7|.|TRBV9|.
CASSVAQSSYEQYF
TGTGCCAGCAGCGTAGCCCAGAGCTCCTACGAGCAGTACTTC
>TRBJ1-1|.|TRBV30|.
CAWSTKTRDEAFF
TGTGCCTGGAGTACCAAGACCCGGGACGAAGCTTTCTTT
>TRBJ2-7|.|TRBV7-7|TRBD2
CASSLGQTSREQYF
TGTGCTAGCAGCTTGGGCCAGACTAGCCGCGAGCAGTACTTC
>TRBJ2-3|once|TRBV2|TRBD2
CASNTAGGRQYF
TGTGCCAGCAATACCGCGGGCGGGAGGCAGTATTTT
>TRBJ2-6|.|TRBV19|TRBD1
CASSTGTADSNVLTF
TGTGCCAGTAGTACTGGGACAGCGGATTCCAACGTCCTGACTTTC
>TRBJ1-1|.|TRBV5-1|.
CASSFQGRSSAEAFF
TGCGCCAGCAGCTTTCAGGGGCGTTCGTCGGCTGAAGCTTTCTTT
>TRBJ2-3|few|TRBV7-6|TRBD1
CASSFQWTGSTDTQYF
TGTGCCAGCAGCTTCCAATGGACAGGTAGCACAGATACGCAGTATTTT
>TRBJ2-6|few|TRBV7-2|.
CASSLQPSGANVLTF
TGTGCCAGCAGCTTACAGCCCTCTGGGGCCAACGTCCTGACTTTC
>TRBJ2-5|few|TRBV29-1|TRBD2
CSVGLAGGPWETQYF
TGCAGCGTTGGCCTAGCGGGGGGGCCCTGGGAGACCCAGTACTTC
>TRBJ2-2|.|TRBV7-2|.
CASSLEPFNTGELFF
TGTGCCAGCAGCTTAGAGCCGTTTAACACCGGGGAGCTGTTTTTT
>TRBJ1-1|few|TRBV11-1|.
CASSFQTNTEAFF
TGTGCCAGCAGTTTCCAGACCAACACTGAAGCTTTCTTT
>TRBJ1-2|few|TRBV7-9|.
CASSLLTPGRSKYGYTF
TGTGCCAGCAGCTTATTAACCCCTGGGCGCAGTAAATATGGCTACACCTTC
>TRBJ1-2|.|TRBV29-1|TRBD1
CSVLQGEYGYTF
TGCAGCGTTCTACAGGGGGAGTATGGCTACACCTTC
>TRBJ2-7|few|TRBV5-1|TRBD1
CASSSRQGNYEQYF
TGCGCCAGTAGCTCCAGACAGGGTAACTACGAGCAGTACTTC
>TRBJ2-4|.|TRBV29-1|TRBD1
CSAAGTGGNKNIQYF
TGCAGCGCCGCCGGGACAGGCGGTAACAAAAACATTCAGTACTTC
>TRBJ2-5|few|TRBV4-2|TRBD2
CASSRGLAEETQYF
TGTGCCAGCAGCCGAGGACTAGCGGAAGAGACCCAGTACTTC
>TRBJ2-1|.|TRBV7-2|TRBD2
CASRAPLAGANEQFF
TGTGCCAGCAGAGCCCCCCTAGCGGGGGCGAATGAGCAGTTCTTC
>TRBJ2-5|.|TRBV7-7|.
CASSPGGQETQYF
TGTGCTAGCAGCCCCGGGGGCCAAGAGACCCAGTACTTC
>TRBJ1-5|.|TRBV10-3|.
CAISGSEANQPQHF
TGTGCCATCAGTGGCAGTGAAGCCAATCAGCCCCAGCATTTT
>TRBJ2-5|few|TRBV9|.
CASSVVGNQETQYF
TGTGCCAGCAGCGTAGTTGGAAACCAAGAGACCCAGTACTTC
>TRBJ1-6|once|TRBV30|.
CAWMVQSSYNSPLHF
TGTGCCTGGATGGTCCAAAGCTCCTATAATTCACCCCTCCACTTT
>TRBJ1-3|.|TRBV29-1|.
CSARDAGNTIYF
TGCAGCGCCCGGGACGCTGGAAACACCATATATTTT
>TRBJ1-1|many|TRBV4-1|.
CASSQLGRGEAFF
TGCGCCAGCAGCCAGTTAGGCCGTGGTGAAGCTTTCTTT
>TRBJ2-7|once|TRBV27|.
CASSQPGIPPYEQYF
TGTGCCAGCAGTCAACCGGGGATCCCACCCTACGAGCAGTACTTC
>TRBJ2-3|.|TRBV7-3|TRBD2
CASSLRTSGGTDTQYF
TGTGCCAGCAGCTTACGGACTAGCGGGGGCACAGATACGCAGTATTTT
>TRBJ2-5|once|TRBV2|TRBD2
CASSGGGPETQYF
TGTGCCAGCAGTGGGGGGGGTCCTGAGACCCAGTACTTC
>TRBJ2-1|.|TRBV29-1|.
CSGGQGGINEQFF
TGCAGCGGTGGGCAGGGGGGGATCAATGAGCAGTTCTTC
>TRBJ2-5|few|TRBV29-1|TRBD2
CSVLSLAGSETQYF
TGCAGCGTCCTTTCCCTAGCGGGGTCAGAGACCCAGTACTTC
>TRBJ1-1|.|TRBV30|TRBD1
CAWDREDTEAFF
TGTGCCTGGGACAGGGAAGACACTGAAGCTTTCTTT
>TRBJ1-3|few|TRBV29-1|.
CSVRKHPDGNTIYF
TGCAGCGTTCGCAAACACCCCGATGGAAACACCATATATTTT
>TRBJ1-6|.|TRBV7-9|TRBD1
CASSQGAADNSPLHF
TGTGCCAGCAGCCAGGGGGCGGCGGATAATTCACCCCTCCACTTT
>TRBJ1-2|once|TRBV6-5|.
CASSYSTQTYTF
TGTGCCAGCAGTTACTCGACGCAAACCTACACCTTC
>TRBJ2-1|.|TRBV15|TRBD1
CATSRHRDSFSNNEQFF
TGTGCCACCAGCAGACACCGGGACAGTTTTTCTAACAATGAGCAGTTCTTC
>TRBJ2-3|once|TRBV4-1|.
CASSQDGTWGDTQYF
TGCGCCAGCAGCCAAGATGGGACTTGGGGGGATACGCAGTATTTT
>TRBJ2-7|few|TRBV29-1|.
CSVAGGFSYEQYF
TGCAGCGTTGCCGGGGGTTTCTCCTACGAGCAGTACTTC
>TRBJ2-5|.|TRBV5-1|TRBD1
CASSLGTGEGTQYF
TGCGCCAGCAGCTTGGGGACAGGGGAAGGGACCCAGTACTTC
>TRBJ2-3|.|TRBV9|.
CASGGDTQYF
TGTGCCAGCGGAGGGGATACGCAGTATTTT